Following are 27 T cell receptor beta chains from one sample sequenced in a study of regulatory T cells in long-lasting Graves disease (dated by TCRdb to the early 2020s). The method was multiplex PCR. Data came from an Illumina HiSeq 4000. To build TCR beta libraries, CDR3 regions were amplified by Arm-PCR using iRepertoire HTBI primers. In-frame beta chains were kept once TCRdb had trimmed the public reads at Q25 with fastp and called clones with MiXCR. Rows matching on CDR3 protein sequence are summarized as one entry with the most common DNA and genes. This sample is represented by 350,000 to 450,000 distinct CDR3 sequences; more than 12% of them were singletons. The ten largest clones represent roughly a sixth of the sample. The sample's time point label is to be understood as: newly diagnosed GD, antithyroid drugs for less than 3 months. RNA was extracted from PBMCs in TRIzol for both TCR sequencing and RNA sequencing.

These data also featured in a second study, about T cells in Graves' hyperthyroidism and ophthalmopathy.

Material: peripheral blood mononuclear cells (PBMCs), obtained at new diagnosis, from a patient treated with antithyroid drugs. These receptors all stem from a woman in her thirties with Graves disease. Donor details come from another sample of the same person, matched by shared clones.

Only a few counts were recorded for this clonotype. This CDR3 is CASSLLSGGNQPQHF. The CDR3 region has the DNA TGTGCCAGCAGCCTACTATCTGGGGGAAATCAGCCCCAGCATTTT. This chain uses TRBV5-6 with TRBJ1-5, with a tentative D call TRBD1 (5 bases). CDR3 length equals 15 residues. With 4 bases removed from V and 4 bases from J, the gap between germline ends came to 15 bases. Looked up from germline, CDR1 is SGHDT and CDR2 is YYEEEE.

The chain employs TRBV15 and TRBJ2-1; possible D gene TRBD2, 5 bases. The germline V gene has CDR1 LNHNV and CDR2 YYDKDF (reference sequence). Trimming shortened V by 0 bases and J by 9 bases, and 12 bases separated the two germline ends. This CDR3 has 14 amino acids. The CDR3 region is CATSRDRQAGEQFF. The CDR3 coding sequence is TGTGCCACCAGCAGAGATCGCCAGGCGGGTGAGCAGTTCTTC.

This clonotype was found a few times. This chain connects TRBV4-1 to TRBJ2-1, with 8 bases lining up with TRBD2. V was clipped by 0 bases and J by 7 bases; unmatched bases: 5. CDR1 is MGHRA, CDR2 YSYEKL, per germline. The CDR3 is 15 amino acids. The CDR3 sequence is CASSQDPAGVNEQFF. The CDR3 DNA sequence: TGCGCCAGCAGCCAAGATCCAGCGGGAGTAAATGAGCAGTTCTTC.

This clonotype was detected ten times or more. The V and J genes are TRBV18 and TRBJ2-1, with a weak D call TRBD2 (6 bases). This CDR3 comprises 16 residues. V lost 7 bases, J lost 5 bases, and 21 bases lay in between. Germline V gives CDR1 KGHSH, CDR2 LQKENI. The CDR3 bases are TGTGCCAGCTTACCGGGTTTGGGCGCTAGCGACAATGAGCAGTTCTTC. It specifies CASLPGLGASDNEQFF.

This clonotype was counted ten times or more. Compared with germline, one end of the junction differs, possibly owing to a read error. Here the CDR3 reads CASSLDTGELFF. In DNA, the CDR3 is TGTGCCAGCAGCTTGGACACCGGGGAGCTGTTTTTT. This rearrangement joins TRBV5-1 to TRBJ2-2; D is unclear. Germline assignment: CDR1 SGHRS and CDR2 YFSETQ. This CDR3 is built from 12 residues.

This chain links TRBV5-1 with TRBJ1-3; TRBD1 agrees at 10 bases. Germline CDR1 reads SGHRS; CDR2 reads YFSETQ. CDR3 length: 14 amino acids. V dropped 4 bases and J dropped 9; count of bases not matched to a gene: 7. Written as DNA, the CDR3 is TGCGCCAGCAGCCCGTTGGGACAGGGGACCACCATATATTTT. This gives the protein CASSPLGQGTTIYF.

This clonotype occurred a few times. One end of the junction does not line up with germline, which may come from a read error. The rearrangement joins TRBV7-7 to TRBJ2-2; 7 nucleotides match TRBD1. This CDR3 region has 16 residues. Germline V gene data show CDR1 as SSHAT and CDR2 as FNYEAQ (reference sequence). The CDR3 here is CASSPTGTANTGELFF. For the CDR3, the DNA is TGTGCTAGCAGCCCGACCGGGACAGCGAACACCGGGGAGCTGTTTTTT. The full variable domain, its missing parts supplied by reference TRBV7-7 and TRBJ2-2, is GAGVSQSPRYKVTKRGQDVTLRCDPISSHATLYWYQQALGQGPEFLTYFNYEAQPDKSGLPSDRFSAERPEGSISTLTIQRTEQRDSAMYRCASSPTGTANTGELFFGEGSRLTVL.

The chain couples TRBV9 to TRBJ2-2, with 16 bases matching TRBD2. The CDR3 sequence is 18 residues long. V lost 6 bases, J lost 4 bases, and 9 bases stayed unmatched. Germline CDR1 SGDLS, CDR2 YYNGEE. CDR3 in DNA: TGTGCCAGCACAGACGGGACTAGCGGGAGGGCCGGCACCGGGGAGCTGTTTTTT. Its translation is CASTDGTSGRAGTGELFF.

This clonotype was seen only a few times. The chain couples TRBV10-3 to TRBJ2-1; D gene ambiguous. The CDR3 has 11 amino acids. Trimming took off 4 bases at V and 5 bases at J, with 3 bases between the two ends. The germline gives CDR1 ENHRY, CDR2 SYGVKD. CDR3 amino acids: CAISVDNEQFF. The CDR3 region has the DNA TGTGCCATCAGTGTGGACAATGAGCAGTTCTTC.

This clonotype was counted ten times or more. CDR3 region: CASSDDRLNTEAFF. DNA of the CDR3: TGTGCCAGCAGTGACGACCGACTGAACACTGAAGCTTTCTTT. The chain has TRBV2 and TRBJ1-1; D is unclear. The CDR3 totals 14 residues. Deletions cut 3 bases from V and 0 bases from J, with 8 bases between. Germline V gene data show CDR1 as SNHLY and CDR2 as FYNNEI. Variable domain in full (rest from reference TRBV2 and TRBJ1-1): EPEVTQTPSHQVTQMGQEVILRCVPISNHLYFYWYRQILGQKVEFLVSFYNNEISEKSEIFDDQFSVERPDGSNFTLKIRSTKLEDSAMYFCASSDDRLNTEAFFGQGTRLTVV.

The chain is built from TRBV5-1 and TRBJ2-5; D gene ambiguous. This CDR3 is 15 amino acids long. Per the germline V gene, CDR1 is SGHRS and CDR2 is YFSETQ. V was pared by 1 base and J by 4 bases, with 14 bases between. The CDR3 DNA is TGCGCCAGCAGCTTGATGACAAACATCGGAGAGACCCAGTACTTC. It yields the protein CASSLMTNIGETQYF.

This clonotype came up many times. This rearrangement joins TRBV20-1 to TRBJ2-5; D possibly uses TRBD1 or TRBD2 (7 bases each). CDR1 is DFQATT, CDR2 SNEGSKA, per germline (reference sequence). V was shortened by 0 bases and J by 4 bases, with 15 bases between the two germline ends. The CDR3 totals 15 residues. This chain's CDR3 is CSARDVRGGGETQYF. The CDR3 nucleotides read TGCAGTGCTAGAGATGTCAGGGGGGGTGGAGAGACCCAGTACTTC.

The sample holds many counts of this clonotype. V gene TRBV3-1 combines with J gene TRBJ1-5, with TRBD1 matching over 7 bases. V lost 0 bases to trimming and J lost 4 bases; unmatched junction nucleotides: 3. Germline-derived CDR1 and CDR2 are LGHDT and YNNKEL (reference sequence). The CDR3 has 15 amino acids. The CDR3 region is CASSQEQGRNQPQHF. Here the CDR3 DNA reads TGTGCCAGCAGCCAAGAACAGGGGAGGAATCAGCCCCAGCATTTT.

J is TRBJ2-2 and V is TRBV6-1, with D possibly being TRBD2 (7 bases). Germline V gene lookup returns CDR1 MNHNS and CDR2 SASEGT. V lost 10 bases and J 5 bases, leaving 20 bases between the germline ends. This CDR3 is 15 amino acids long. The CDR3 nucleotides are TGTGCCATCGAGAGGGGGGGCGCGGGGACCGGGGAGCTGTTTTTT. Translated, it gives CAIERGGAGTGELFF.

This clonotype was seen a handful of times. This rearrangement joins TRBV15 to TRBJ2-4, with TRBD1 matching over 7 bases. J gave up 6 bases and V 0 bases, and 2 bases lay outside the gene matches. Germline-derived CDR1 and CDR2 are LNHNV and YYDKDF (reference sequence). The CDR3 runs 14 residues. DNA of the CDR3: TGTGCCACCAGCAGAGATCGGGACAGAAACATTCAGTACTTC. Translation gives CATSRDRDRNIQYF.

This clonotype was seen at least ten times. The CDR3 does not close with the conserved phenylalanine or tryptophan, likely indicating a read error. This chain joins TRBV2 and TRBJ2-1; TRBD2 agrees at 9 bases. V was clipped by 7 bases and J by 5 bases; unmatched bases: 6. The length of the CDR3 is 14 residues. From germline, CDR1 is SNHLY and CDR2 FYNNEI. DNA of the CDR3: TGTGCCAGCAAAGGTCGGACTAGCGACAATGAGCAGTTCGTC. As protein: CASKGRTSDNEQFV.

As regards this clonotype: Lacking the conserved final phenylalanine or tryptophan, this CDR3 likely reflects a read error. The gene calls are TRBV4-1 and TRBJ2-5, with D tentatively TRBD1 or TRBD2 (6 bases each). The length of the CDR3 is 17 residues. Per the germline V gene, CDR1 is MGHRA and CDR2 is YSYEKL. Trimming left V 0 bases short and J 0 bases short, with 14 bases between. Here the CDR3 DNA reads TGCGCCAGCAGCCAAGATGTTGGAGGGGGGTACCAAGAGACCCAGTACTCC. It codes for CASSQDVGGGYQETQYS.

This clonotype was counted between two and nine times. The rearrangement links TRBV9 to TRBJ2-2, with D hard to call. The V gene lost 0 bases and the J gene lost 0 bases, with 9 bases spanning the gap. The CDR3 runs 16 residues. CDR1 is SGDLS and CDR2 is YYNGEE in the germline V gene. CDR3 amino acids: CASSVALRTNTGELFF. CDR3 in DNA: TGTGCCAGCAGCGTAGCTCTGCGAACGAACACCGGGGAGCTGTTTTTT.

This clonotype was seen many times. This rearrangement joins TRBV28 to TRBJ2-5; D gene uncertain. The CDR3 has 14 residues. In germline, CDR1 is MDHEN, CDR2 SYDVKM. Between the trimmed V and J ends, which lost 6 bases and 1 base, there was a span of 12 bases. The CDR3 loop reads CASRPRTAQETQYF. The DNA of the CDR3 is TGTGCCAGCAGACCCAGGACGGCCCAAGAGACCCAGTACTTC.

This clonotype was recorded many times. The chain uses TRBV6-1 and TRBJ1-2; possible D gene TRBD1, 5 bases. Trimming removed 8 bases from V and 4 bases from J, with 14 bases in between. The germline CDR1 and CDR2 sequences are MNHNS and SASEGT. The CDR3 runs 13 residues. The CDR3: CASQGPPSYGYTF. For the CDR3, the DNA is TGTGCCAGCCAGGGACCGCCGAGCTATGGCTACACCTTC.

The rearrangement joins TRBV4-2 to TRBJ2-5, with a possible D match to TRBD1 (5 bases). The V end was cut by 0 bases, the J end by 3 bases, with 14 bases between. CDR1 and CDR2 from the germline V gene are LGHNA and YNFKEQ. The CDR3 runs 16 residues. For the CDR3, the DNA is TGTGCCAGCAGCCAAGATGCGGCGACAGAAGAAGAGACCCAGTACTTC. Residues: CASSQDAATEEETQYF.

In this sample, this clonotype turned up once. The chain uses TRBV7-9 and TRBJ2-7; 9 bases line up with TRBD1. CDR3 size: 20 residues. V dropped 5 bases and J dropped 2; count of bases not matched to a gene: 22. Germline V gives CDR1 SEHNR, CDR2 FQNEAQ (reference sequence). The CDR3 here is CASSPNPPDRGHPATYEQYF. For the CDR3, the DNA is TGTGCCAGCAGCCCCAACCCCCCGGACAGGGGCCACCCGGCCACCTACGAGCAGTACTTC.

A note on this clonotype: One base separates it from a far larger clone, so it is likely a read error. The chain couples TRBV3-1 to TRBJ2-3; 9 nucleotides align to TRBD1. The assigned J gene may be wrong: the sequence end matches TRBJ2-7 better. CDR1 LGHDT and CDR2 YNNKEL come from the germline V gene (reference sequence). The CDR3 has 14 residues. This chain's CDR3 is CASSRTGANNEQYF. CDR3 coding DNA: TGTGCCAGCAGCCGGACAGGGGCGAACAATGAGCAGTACTTC.

This clonotype has at least ten counts. V and J are TRBV2 and TRBJ2-1; 8 bases align to TRBD2. Per the germline V gene, CDR1 is SNHLY and CDR2 is FYNNEI. V trimming: 4 bases; J trimming: 5 bases; junction bases outside the gene matches: 7. The CDR3 length is 15 residues. CDR3 in amino acids: CASSGLGREDNEQFF. The DNA of the CDR3 is TGTGCCAGCAGTGGACTAGGGCGGGAGGACAATGAGCAGTTCTTC.

This clonotype was seen a handful of times. Here the CDR3 DNA reads TGTGCCTGGAGTCTGGGGTATAACAATCAGCCCCAGCATTTT. Amino acids: CAWSLGYNNQPQHF. The chain has TRBV30 and TRBJ1-5; the D is unclear. CDR3 size: 14 residues. The germline V and J ends were trimmed by 2 bases and 3 bases, with 11 bases remaining between them. Germline CDR1 GTSNPN, CDR2 SVGIG (reference sequence). The entire variable domain, with the rest obtained from reference TRBV30 and TRBJ1-5, is as follows: SQTIHQWPATLVQPVGSPLSLECTVEGTSNPNLYWYRQAAGRGLQLLFYSVGIGQISSEVPQNLSASRPQDRQFILSSKKLLLSDSGFYLCAWSLGYNNQPQHFGDGTRLSIL.

The table lists this clonotype with many counts. This chain links TRBV24-1 with TRBJ2-2, with a weak D call TRBD1 (6 bases). The germline CDR1 and CDR2 sequences are KGHDR and SFDVKD. Trimming cost V 10 bases and J 2 bases, with 22 bases left between them. This CDR3 is 17 amino acids long. The DNA of the CDR3 is TGTGCCACTACATCCATGGTTATAGGGGGAAACACCGGGGAGCTGTTTTTT. Protein product: CATTSMVIGGNTGELFF.

J is TRBJ2-1 and V is TRBV11-2; 8 nucleotides match TRBD1. Germline V gene data show CDR1 as SGHAT and CDR2 as FQNNGV. The CDR3 sequence is 12 residues long. V shed 0 bases, J shed 14 bases, and the junction held 3 bases outside the gene matches. The CDR3 region is CASSLEGQAKFF. The CDR3 region has the DNA TGTGCCAGCAGCTTAGAGGGACAGGCTAAGTTCTTC.